The 23 T cell receptor beta chains below all came from one sample that was sequenced in a study of T cells after yellow fever vaccination. TCRdb analysed the 5' RACE reads with MiXCR anew, one entry per CDR3 protein. The profile covers around 320,000 distinct CDR3 sequences, with about 10% appearing a single time and about 3.5% taken by the ten largest. Material: CD4+ T cells sorted from PBMCs, obtained 45 days after the yellow fever booster vaccination. These receptors came from a man between 18 and 29 years old who received the YFV17D yellow fever vaccine.

This clonotype has a handful of counts. The chain is built from TRBV11-2 and TRBJ2-7; 10 positions agree with TRBD1. The germline V gene has CDR1 SGHAT and CDR2 FQNNGV. Losses at the gene ends were 4 bases for V and 3 bases for J; bases not matched to a gene: 6. The CDR3 spans 15 residues. This CDR3 reads CASSSRDRGFYEQYF. DNA for the CDR3: TGTGCCAGCAGCTCCCGGGACAGGGGATTCTACGAGCAGTACTTC.

This clonotype was observed a few times. This rearrangement joins TRBV6-5 to TRBJ2-1; 10 bases line up with TRBD2. The CDR3 runs 15 residues. Germline CDR1 MNHEY, CDR2 SVGAGI. V lost 6 bases and J lost 2; bases outside the gene matches: 4. The CDR3 spells CASRESGGAYNEQFF. The CDR3 region has the DNA TGTGCCAGCAGGGAGAGCGGGGGGGCCTACAATGAGCAGTTCTTC.

This clonotype has ten or more counts. V is TRBV9 and J is TRBJ2-1, with D possibly being TRBD1 or TRBD2 (6 bases each). Germline V gene sequence: CDR1 SGDLS, CDR2 YYNGEE. The CDR3 sequence is 16 residues long. V lost 3 bases, J lost 5 bases, and 18 bases lay in between. In nucleotides, the CDR3 is TGTGCCAGCAGCGCAACGGGGGCGTTGATCCACAATGAGCAGTTCTTC. Protein product: CASSATGALIHNEQFF. Full variable domain (missing parts from reference TRBV9 and TRBJ2-1): DSGVTQTPKHLITATGQRVTLRCSPRSGDLSVYWYQQSLDQGLQFLIQYYNGEERAKGNILERFSAQQFPDLHSELNLSSLELGDSALYFCASSATGALIHNEQFFGPGTRLTVL.

V gene TRBV20-1 combines with J gene TRBJ2-4; tentatively, D is TRBD1 (5 bases). The CDR3 totals 16 residues. The germline V and J ends were trimmed by 1 base and 7 bases, with 20 bases remaining between them. The V gene's germline CDR1 is DFQATT and CDR2 SNEGSKA (reference sequence). CDR3 DNA sequence: TGCAGTGCTAGAGTTCTCAGGGTGGGATTAAAGAACATTCAGTACTTC. Encoded protein: CSARVLRVGLKNIQYF.

This clonotype was found a few times. This chain uses TRBV6-5 with TRBJ1-5; D not resolved. The germline V gene encodes CDR1 MNHEY and CDR2 SVGAGI. Deletions cut 0 bases from V and 2 bases from J, with 8 bases between. The CDR3 is 15 residues long. CDR3 bases: TGTGCCAGCAGTTACTCGTGGGATGGCAATCAGCCCCAGCATTTT. This encodes CASSYSWDGNQPQHF.

A few counts support this clonotype. The J gene is TRBJ1-4, the V gene TRBV7-6; D may be TRBD1 (5 bases). The CDR3 length is 14 residues. Germline assignment: CDR1 SGHVS and CDR2 FNYEAQ. The V gene lost 2 bases and the J gene lost 8 bases, with 12 bases spanning the gap. For the CDR3, the DNA is TGTGCCAGCAGCTTATCAGGGATGAACGAAAAACTGTTTTTT. The encoded protein is CASSLSGMNEKLFF. Full variable domain (rest looked up from reference TRBV7-6 and TRBJ1-4): GAGVSQSPRYKVTKRGQDVALRCDPISGHVSLYWYRQALGQGPEFLTYFNYEAQQDKSGLPNDRFSAERPEGSISTLTIQRTEQRDSAMYRCASSLSGMNEKLFFGSGTQLSVL.

CDR3 sequence: CASSQEGGHQPQHF. The CDR3, as DNA: TGTGCCAGCAGCCAAGAGGGAGGGCATCAGCCCCAGCATTTT. The V call is TRBV3-1, the J call TRBJ1-5; D uncertain. This CDR3 spans 14 amino acids. Trimming stripped 0 bases from V and 5 bases from J, with 8 bases between. Germline values: CDR1 LGHDT, CDR2 YNNKEL (reference sequence).

This clonotype has at least ten counts. The J gene is TRBJ2-3, the V gene TRBV7-9; D is unclear. The CDR3 spans 15 residues. Trimming took 2 bases from V and 3 from J, leaving 12 bases between them. Germline CDR1 reads SEHNR; CDR2 reads FQNEAQ (reference sequence). CDR3 residues: CASSLNPLGTDTQYF. In DNA, the CDR3 is TGTGCCAGCAGCTTAAACCCCTTGGGGACAGATACGCAGTATTTT.

This clonotype was observed a few times. The gene calls are TRBV4-1 and TRBJ2-7; D is possibly TRBD1 (6 bases). The length of the CDR3 is 16 residues. Per germline, CDR1 MGHRA and CDR2 YSYEKL. The germline V and J ends were trimmed by 0 bases and 9 bases, with 21 bases remaining between them. The CDR3 nucleotides read TGCGCCAGCAGCCAAGATAGTTCGCAGGGGTGGGCGAGGCAGTACGTC. Amino acids: CASSQDSSQGWARQYV.

There are a few counts of this clonotype. The chain is built from TRBV5-5 and TRBJ2-3, with 10 bases fitting TRBD2. CDR1 is SGHKS, CDR2 YYEKEE, per germline (reference sequence). The CDR3 has 16 residues. Losses at the gene ends were 4 bases for V and 3 bases for J; bases not matched to a gene: 8. The CDR3 DNA reads TGTGCCAGCAGCCCTGAACTAGCGGGGATGACAGATACGCAGTATTTT. Translation: CASSPELAGMTDTQYF.

This chain joins TRBV9 and TRBJ1-1, with no clear D. The germline V gene encodes CDR1 SGDLS and CDR2 YYNGEE. With 1 base removed from V and 1 base from J, the gap between germline ends came to 5 bases. This CDR3 contains 13 residues. The CDR3 DNA reads TGTGCCAGCAGCGTACACCCGAACACTGAAGCTTTCTTT. Protein: CASSVHPNTEAFF.

This rearrangement joins TRBV12-3 or TRBV12-4 to TRBJ2-7, with D perhaps assigned TRBD1 or TRBD2 (7 bases each). The germline V and J ends were trimmed by 7 bases and 1 base, with 17 bases remaining between them. The length of the CDR3 is 15 residues. CDR3: CASTPGQGGSYEQYF. DNA for the CDR3: TGTGCCAGCACCCCAGGGCAGGGGGGGTCCTACGAGCAGTACTTC.

The rearrangement links TRBV5-4 to TRBJ2-7, with D perhaps matching TRBD2 (5 bases). V lost 0 bases and J 7 bases, leaving 14 bases between the germline ends. CDR1 SGHNT and CDR2 YYREEE come from the germline V gene (reference sequence). CDR3 length: 14 residues. This CDR3 is CASSLAIQAGEQYF. Here the CDR3 DNA reads TGTGCCAGCAGCTTGGCCATTCAGGCGGGTGAGCAGTACTTC.

This clonotype has a handful of counts. V and J are TRBV29-1 and TRBJ2-3, with 7 bases identical to TRBD1. With V trimmed by 4 bases and J by 3 bases, 4 bases remained unmatched. This CDR3 has 13 residues. The V gene's germline CDR1 is SQVTM and CDR2 ANQGSEA. In DNA, the CDR3 is TGCAGCGTTGTCGGGACAGTTACAGATACGCAGTATTTT. It encodes CSVVGTVTDTQYF.

The chain joins TRBV9 to TRBJ2-1; D is uncertain. The CDR3 sequence is 16 residues long. In germline, CDR1 is SGDLS, CDR2 YYNGEE. The V end was cut by 2 bases, the J end by 7 bases, with 19 bases between. CDR3 protein: CASSVDSRTVWNEQFF. The CDR3 coding sequence is TGTGCCAGCAGCGTGGATAGTCGGACCGTTTGGAATGAGCAGTTCTTC.

This CDR3 is CASSLGTGSSTGELFF. The CDR3 region has the DNA TGCGCCAGCTCCCTGGGGACTGGTTCGTCCACCGGGGAGCTGTTTTTT. The chain carries TRBV5-1 and TRBJ2-2; tentatively, D is TRBD2 (6 bases). CDR1 is SGHRS and CDR2 is YFSETQ in the germline V gene. The CDR3 totals 16 residues. Trimming took off 7 bases at V and 4 bases at J, with 20 bases between the two ends.

This clonotype was recorded many times. The chain links TRBV11-2 to TRBJ2-5, with 11 bases identical to TRBD2. V was pared by 4 bases and J by 1 base, with 5 bases of the junction left unmatched. The CDR3 is 16 residues long. Germline CDR1 is SGHAT and CDR2 is FQNNGV. This CDR3 reads CASSSYLAGGQETQYF. The DNA of the CDR3 is TGTGCCAGCAGCTCCTACCTAGCGGGGGGCCAAGAGACCCAGTACTTC.

This clonotype was picked up a small number of times. The genes are TRBV6-2 or TRBV6-3 and TRBJ2-7, with TRBD2 matching 9 bases. The CDR3 length is 15 residues. From germline, CDR1 is MNHEY and CDR2 SVGEGT. Trimming removed 6 bases from V and 2 bases from J; junction bases left unmatched: 8. CDR3: CASRSGTSTPYEQYV. The CDR3 bases are TGTGCCAGCAGGTCAGGGACTAGCACTCCCTACGAGCAGTACGTC.

This clonotype was recorded at least ten times. The rearrangement links TRBV5-1 to TRBJ1-5; possibly TRBD1 for D (5 bases). In germline, CDR1 is SGHRS, CDR2 YFSETQ. Trimming left V 2 bases short and J 1 base short, with 10 bases between. The CDR3 spans 15 residues. In DNA form, the CDR3 reads TGCGCCAGCAGCTTCCAGGGTGGGAGCAATCAGCCCCAGCATTTT. It codes for CASSFQGGSNQPQHF.

There are many counts of this clonotype. The chain joins TRBV5-1 to TRBJ2-3, with D possibly being TRBD1 (6 bases). The CDR3 length is 15 residues. Trimming cost V 6 bases and J 0 bases, with 14 bases left between them. Germline-derived CDR1 and CDR2 are SGHRS and YFSETQ. The CDR3 protein is CASTLMGASTDTQYF. The DNA for the CDR3 is TGCGCCAGCACCCTAATGGGGGCTAGCACAGATACGCAGTATTTT. Full variable domain (outside the CDR3, taken from reference TRBV5-1 and TRBJ2-3): KAGVTQTPRYLIKTRGQQVTLSCSPISGHRSVSWYQQTPGQGLQFLFEYFSETQRNKGNFPGRFSGRQFSNSRSEMNVSTLELGDSALYLCASTLMGASTDTQYFGPGTRLTVL.

The sample holds a few counts of this clonotype. The chain uses TRBV5-1 and TRBJ1-1, with D tentatively TRBD1 (6 bases). This CDR3 comprises 16 residues. Germline CDR1 and CDR2: SGHRS and YFSETQ. Trimming left V 6 bases short and J 0 bases short, with 18 bases between. The chain's CDR3 is CASTTRTTGLNTEAFF. CDR3 nucleotides: TGCGCCAGCACCACCCGGACGACAGGATTGAACACTGAAGCTTTCTTT.

This clonotype occurred a few times. The chain combines TRBV6-4 with TRBJ2-3, with D possibly being TRBD1 (5 bases). The CDR3 has 14 residues. The V gene's germline CDR1 is MRHNA and CDR2 SNTAGT. Trimming removed 5 bases from V and 0 bases from J, with 9 bases in between. The CDR3 protein is CASSHTGSTDTQYF. In DNA, the CDR3 is TGTGCCAGCAGTCACACAGGCAGCACAGATACGCAGTATTTT.

This clonotype occurred a few times. The CDR3: CASHGAGVNEQFF. CDR3 in DNA: TGTGCCTCCCACGGGGCGGGGGTTAATGAGCAGTTCTTC. The gene calls are TRBV6-5 and TRBJ2-1, with 7 bases lining up with TRBD2. The CDR3 has 13 residues. The V segment lost 11 bases and the J segment 7 bases; nucleotides outside the gene matches: 11. Germline lookup yields CDR1 MNHEY and CDR2 SVGAGI.